This is a list of T cell receptor beta chains from one sample in a study of OX40 agonist ivuxolimab in advanced cancers. Produced via immunoSEQ multiplex PCR; TCRdb's table is partial and in-frame only. The sample contains just under 20,000 clones, over 70% of which appear only once. The sample in question was CD4+ or CD8+ T cells sorted from blood, obtained in a trial of the OX40 agonist ivuxolimab. These TCRs come from an adult with an advanced solid tumor such as melanoma, head and neck, liver or kidney cancer. CDR3s include the opening cysteine and the closing phenylalanine or tryptophan. The D gene is left open where the match is weak. For some rows the clone size is stated as once, few or many, or as a class when expanded; others skip it.

d_gene	len	v_gene	j_gene	abundance	CDR3nt	CDR3aa
TRBD1	14	TRBV2	TRBJ2-2	NA	TGTGCCAGTAAAGGACAGGGGAACACCGGGGAGCTGTTTTTT	CASKGQGNTGELFF
NA	14	TRBV5-1	TRBJ1-1	NA	TGCGCCAGCAGCCTGGACGGGGCGACAGACGAAGCTTTCTTT	CASSLDGATDEAFF
NA	11	TRBV6-5	TRBJ2-7	NA	TGTGCCAGCAGCCCAAGTTACGAGCAGTACTTC	CASSPSYEQYF
NA	13	TRBV7-6	TRBJ2-3	NA	TGTGCCAGCAGCTTAGCGGGCCCAGATACGCAGTATTTT	CASSLAGPDTQYF
TRBD1	15	TRBV19	TRBJ1-5	NA	TGTGCCAGTAATATGGACAGGGCTGGCAATCAGCCCCAGCATTTT	CASNMDRAGNQPQHF
NA	11	TRBV29-1	TRBJ2-5	NA	TGCAGCGGGAGTAATGGAGAGACCCAGTACTTC	CSGSNGETQYF
NA	15	TRBV12-2	TRBJ2-2	NA	TGTGCAAGTCGTTTCGAGCGGGAAAGGGCCGGGGAGCTGTTTTTT	CASRFERERAGELFF
NA	14	TRBV9	TRBJ2-1	NA	TGTGCCAGCAGCGTAGTGGGCAGTAGTAATGAGCAGTTCTTC	CASSVVGSSNEQFF
NA	13	TRBV7-2	TRBJ1-1	few	TGTGCCAGCAGCACGACTGGACTCACTGAAGCTTTCTTT	CASSTTGLTEAFF
TRBD2	15	TRBV7-9	TRBJ2-2	NA	TGTGCCAGCAGCCCCCGGGAGCGGGGAACCGGGGAGCTGTTTTTT	CASSPRERGTGELFF
NA	14	TRBV6-5	TRBJ1-5	NA	TGTGCCAGCAGTCGCGCCGGATCGGGACAGCCCCAGCATTTT	CASSRAGSGQPQHF
NA	17	TRBV6-4	TRBJ1-5	NA	TGTGCCAGCAGTCGGCTCTCCGGGACACTTAGCAATCAGCCCCAGCATTTT	CASSRLSGTLSNQPQHF
NA	15	TRBV9	TRBJ2-1	medium-sized	TGTGCCAGCAGCGTGCGGGACACCGCCTACAATGAGCAGTTCTTC	CASSVRDTAYNEQFF
NA	15	TRBV14	TRBJ2-7	NA	TGTGCCAGCAGCCACGGACAGGGAGGGATCTACGAGCAGTACTTC	CASSHGQGGIYEQYF
TRBD2	18	TRBV6-1	TRBJ2-2	once	TGTGCCAGCAGTGCACTAGCGGGAGGGCCTAGGGGAACCGGGGAGCTGTTTTTT	CASSALAGGPRGTGELFF
NA	16	TRBV14	TRBJ2-6	NA	TGTGCCAGCCGCTTTGGGGGCCTATCTGGGGCCAACGTCCTGACTTTC	CASRFGGLSGANVLTF
NA	15	TRBV30	TRBJ2-1	NA	TGTGCCTGGAGTACTGGTCTGTTCGACTACAATGAGCAGTTCTTC	CAWSTGLFDYNEQFF
TRBD1	19	TRBV27	TRBJ2-7	NA	TGTGCCAGCAGTTTATACCCCCCGCGGACAGGGATAGGATTCTACGAGCAGTACTTC	CASSLYPPRTGIGFYEQYF
TRBD1	15	TRBV28	TRBJ1-1	NA	TGTGCCAGCAGTTTTGGGGGAGTCAGGGGGACTGAAGCTTTCTTT	CASSFGGVRGTEAFF
NA	13	TRBV10-3	TRBJ2-5	NA	TGTGCCATCAGTACCGACCAGGGGGAGACCCAGTACTTC	CAISTDQGETQYF
NA	16	TRBV6-1	TRBJ1-5	NA	TGTGCCAGCAGTGAAGTTCTAGGGACACGCAATCAGCCCCAGCATTTT	CASSEVLGTRNQPQHF
NA	14	TRBV2	TRBJ2-7	NA	TGTGCCAGCAGTGCTTCCGGGAGACGCTACGAGCAGTACTTC	CASSASGRRYEQYF
NA	17	TRBV30	TRBJ1-5	NA	TGTGCCTGGAGTGTCACGGGGGGGTACGCCCCCAGTCAGCCCCAGCATTTT	CAWSVTGGYAPSQPQHF
TRBD1	17	TRBV14	TRBJ2-2	once	TGTGCCAGCAGCCAATCGGACAGGGAAGTTAACACCGGGGAGCTGTTTTTT	CASSQSDREVNTGELFF
NA	14	TRBV18	TRBJ2-7	NA	TGTGCCAGCTCACCACCGTGGGCACGGGACGAGCAGTACTTC	CASSPPWARDEQYF
NA	15	TRBV2	TRBJ2-7	few	TGTGCCAGCAGTGAAGATAGGACCGATACTTACGAGCAGTACTTC	CASSEDRTDTYEQYF
TRBD2	16	TRBV5-4	TRBJ2-1	NA	TGTGCCAGCAGCCCGCCCGGGGCTAGCGGGAACAATGAGCAGTTCTTC	CASSPPGASGNNEQFF
NA	16	TRBV4-2	TRBJ2-7	NA	TGTGCCAGCAGCCAAGATCACGGGGACCGGTCCTACGAGCAGTACTTC	CASSQDHGDRSYEQYF
NA	17	TRBV7-9	TRBJ2-2	NA	TGTGCCAGCAGCCGAGGGAAGGCGGATCTGAACACCGGGGAGCTGTTTTTT	CASSRGKADLNTGELFF
NA	14	TRBV5-1	TRBJ1-2	NA	TGCGCCAGCAGCTTGGCCTCAGGGGAAGCAAGCCACACCTTC	CASSLASGEASHTF
NA	16	TRBV4-1	TRBJ2-3	few	TGCGCCAGCAGCCAAGTTCATTTAGTAGTCACAGATACGCAGTATTTT	CASSQVHLVVTDTQYF
TRBD1	13	TRBV29-1	TRBJ2-7	NA	TGCAGCGTTGAGGGACAGGGGGCCTACGAGCAGTACTTC	CSVEGQGAYEQYF
TRBD1	16	TRBV6-1	TRBJ1-5	NA	TGTGCCAGCAGTGAAGCAGGGACAGGGGGCAATCAGCCCCAGCATTTT	CASSEAGTGGNQPQHF
NA	14	TRBV6-5	TRBJ2-7	NA	TGTGCCTCATCCCTCTCAGGGGCACCCTACGAGCAGTACTTC	CASSLSGAPYEQYF